What follows are 2 T cell receptor beta chains derived from one specimen sequenced in a study of cytomegalovirus exposure and HLA in healthy donors. 13 Jbeta primers and 60 Vbeta primers were used for the PCR. Assay used: immunoSEQ multiplex PCR; TCRdb lists only in-frame clones, some missing. The sample contains roughly 160,000 clones, 75% of which appear only once. The specimen sequenced was PBMCs. All receptors derive from a middle-aged woman in good health and CMV-seropositive.

This rearrangement joins TRBV6-1 to TRBJ2-5; D is perhaps TRBD1 (6 bases). Trimming cost V 6 bases and J 0 bases, with 14 bases left between them. In germline, CDR1 is MNHNS, CDR2 SASEGT. This CDR3 has 15 residues. The CDR3 is CASSPLGHYQETQYF. The DNA of the CDR3 is TGTGCCAGCAGCCCGCTGGGACATTACCAAGAGACCCAGTACTTC.

The genes are TRBV28 and TRBJ2-7, with D possibly TRBD2 on 7 matching bases. The germline V gene has CDR1 MDHEN and CDR2 SYDVKM. The CDR3 totals 15 residues. V gave up 10 bases and J gave up 1 base, with 20 bases separating them. CDR3 sequence reads: CATAVGSGTSYEQYF. The CDR3, as DNA: TGTGCCACCGCGGTAGGGAGCGGGACATCCTACGAGCAGTACTTC.